What follows is one T cell receptor beta chain and its context. The CDR3 has 16 amino acids. V shed 0 bases and J shed 1 base, with 12 bases lying between them. CDR1 is LGHNA, CDR2 YSLEER, per germline. The method was immunoSEQ multiplex PCR; TCRdb's version includes in-frame clones alone and lacks a portion of them. The repertoire includes 55,000 to 70,000 clones, about 80% of them detected once, and 3% to 4.5% sits in the top ten. The sample comes from a study of blood T cell repertoires in COVID-19. The receptor was isolated from a woman of 80 years or more with acute or convalescent COVID-19. The genes are TRBV4-3 and TRBJ1-1; TRBD1 is a possible D gene (6 bases). The sample comprised peripheral blood. The CDR3, as DNA: TGCGCCAGCAGCCAAGATCCCGGACAGCAGAACACTGAAGCTTTCTTT. Its protein product is CASSQDPGQQNTEAFF.